The T cell receptor beta chain described here comes from a study of blood T cell dynamics during melanoma immunotherapy. Trimming left V 5 bases short and J 2 bases short, with 16 bases between. Germline CDR1 reads SGDLS; CDR2 reads YYNGEE. This CDR3 has 15 residues. General study points: The study could not tell melanoma-specific clones from general immune activation.

Specified time point: pre-treatment baseline. Disease control meant complete response, partial response or stable disease at 12 weeks. Patients had no prior systemic cancer treatment, immunosuppressants or other active cancers. For this clone: Its antigen is not known.

Each bulk PBMC sample had around 360 ng DNA loaded. Data came from immunoSEQ multiplex PCR; TCRdb stores just in-frame clones and leaves some out. This sample has 10,000 to 15,000 clones; around 83% occur once, and the top ten carry just under 4.5%. The TCR originated in a human donor with melanoma. The rearrangement uses TRBV9 and TRBJ2-5; D perhaps matches TRBD1 (6 bases). The source material was blood, sampled from a patient treated with checkpoint blockade. The CDR3 coding sequence is TGTGCCAGCAGTGAAACAGGGATTGGGCAAGAGACCCAGTACTTC. Translation: CASSETGIGQETQYF.